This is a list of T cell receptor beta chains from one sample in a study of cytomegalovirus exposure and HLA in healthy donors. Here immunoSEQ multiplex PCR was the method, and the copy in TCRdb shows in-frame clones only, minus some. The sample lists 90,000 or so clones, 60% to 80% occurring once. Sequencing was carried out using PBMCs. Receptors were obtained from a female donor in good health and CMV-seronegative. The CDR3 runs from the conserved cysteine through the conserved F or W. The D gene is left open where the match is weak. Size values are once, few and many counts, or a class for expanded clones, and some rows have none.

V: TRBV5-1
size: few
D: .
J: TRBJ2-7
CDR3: CASSLVSGRSYEQYF
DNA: TGCGCCAGCAGCTTGGTGTCAGGCCGATCTTACGAGCAGTACTTC

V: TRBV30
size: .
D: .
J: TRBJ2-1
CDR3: CAWSVGRVTYNEQFF
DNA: TGTGCCTGGAGTGTGGGCAGGGTTACCTACAATGAGCAGTTCTTC

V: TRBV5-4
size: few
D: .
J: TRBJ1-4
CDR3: CASSSTGANEKLFF
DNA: TGTGCCAGCAGCTCTACAGGAGCAAATGAAAAACTGTTTTTT

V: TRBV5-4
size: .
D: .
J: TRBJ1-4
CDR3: CASSLAPHRDREKLFF
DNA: TGTGCCAGCAGCTTGGCCCCCCACAGGGACCGGGAAAAACTGTTTTTT

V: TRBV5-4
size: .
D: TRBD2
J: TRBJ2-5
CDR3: CASSLDGREETQYF
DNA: TGTGCCAGCAGCTTGGATGGGAGGGAAGAGACCCAGTACTTC

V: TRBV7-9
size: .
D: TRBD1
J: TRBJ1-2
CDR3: CASSARQGYGYTF
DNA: TGTGCCAGCAGCGCCCGACAGGGCTATGGCTACACCTTC

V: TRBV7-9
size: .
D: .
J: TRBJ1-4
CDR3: CASSPDTVATNEKLFF
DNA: TGTGCCAGCAGCCCAGACACCGTTGCAACTAATGAAAAACTGTTTTTT

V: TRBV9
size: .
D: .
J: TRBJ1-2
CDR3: CASSGDHYGYTF
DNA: TGTGCCAGCAGCGGAGATCACTATGGCTACACCTTC

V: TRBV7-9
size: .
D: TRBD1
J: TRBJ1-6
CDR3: CASSFTGANSPLHF
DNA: TGTGCCAGCAGCTTTACAGGGGCTAATTCACCCCTCCACTTT

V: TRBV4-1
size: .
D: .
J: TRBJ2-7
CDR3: CASSQDAPGRNEQYF
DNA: TGCGCCAGCAGCCAAGACGCCCCAGGGAGGAACGAGCAGTACTTC

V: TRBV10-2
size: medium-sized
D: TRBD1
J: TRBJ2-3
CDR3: CASSGTGGETDTQYF
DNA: TGCGCCAGCAGTGGGACAGGTGGGGAAACAGATACGCAGTATTTT

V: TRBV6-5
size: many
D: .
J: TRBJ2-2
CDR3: CASSYFGTTGELFF
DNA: TGTGCCAGCAGTTACTTTGGGACAACCGGGGAGCTGTTTTTT

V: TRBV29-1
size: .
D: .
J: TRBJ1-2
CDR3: CSVLTATNYGYTF
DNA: TGCAGCGTTTTGACAGCGACTAACTATGGCTACACCTTC

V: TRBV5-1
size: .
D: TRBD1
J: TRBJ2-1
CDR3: CASSPRDDRGLNEQFF
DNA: TGCGCCAGCAGCCCCCGGGACGACAGGGGGCTGAATGAGCAGTTCTTC

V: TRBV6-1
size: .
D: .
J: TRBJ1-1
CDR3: CASSEDPGVTEAFF
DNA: TGTGCCAGCAGTGAAGACCCAGGGGTAACTGAAGCTTTCTTT

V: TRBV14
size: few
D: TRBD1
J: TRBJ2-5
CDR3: CASSRWDRGQETQYF
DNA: TGTGCCAGCAGCCGGTGGGACAGGGGCCAAGAGACCCAGTACTTC

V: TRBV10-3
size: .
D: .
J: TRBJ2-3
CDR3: CATDQGSSTDTQYF
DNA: TGTGCCACCGACCAGGGCTCTAGCACAGATACGCAGTATTTT

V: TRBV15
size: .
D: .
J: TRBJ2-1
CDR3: CATIADYGGYNEQFF
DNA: TGTGCCACCATCGCAGACTACGGCGGGTACAATGAGCAGTTCTTC

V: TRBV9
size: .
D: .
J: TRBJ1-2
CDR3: CASRRRGGYGYTF
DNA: TGTGCCAGCAGGAGGAGGGGGGGCTATGGCTACACCTTC

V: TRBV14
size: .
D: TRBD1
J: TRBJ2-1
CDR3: CASSRDRVSDEQFF
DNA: TGTGCCAGCAGCCGGGACAGGGTGAGTGATGAGCAGTTCTTC

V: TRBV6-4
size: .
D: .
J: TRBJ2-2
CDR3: CASSESGTLGHGELFF
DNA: TGTGCCAGCAGCGAATCTGGGACACTAGGCCACGGGGAGCTGTTTTTT

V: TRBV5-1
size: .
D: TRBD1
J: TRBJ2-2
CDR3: CASSQTGGTGELFF
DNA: TGCGCCAGCAGCCAAACAGGGGGCACCGGGGAGCTGTTTTTT

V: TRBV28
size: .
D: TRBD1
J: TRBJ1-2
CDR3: CASSLTGRYYGYTF
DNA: TGTGCCAGCAGTCTGACAGGGAGATACTATGGCTACACCTTC

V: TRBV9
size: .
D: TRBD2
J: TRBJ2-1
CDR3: CASNPSGSSYNEQFF
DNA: TGTGCCAGCAACCCTAGCGGGAGTTCCTACAATGAGCAGTTCTTC

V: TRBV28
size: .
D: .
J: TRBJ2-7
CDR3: CASSFAGIHEQYF
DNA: TGTGCCAGCAGTTTTGCGGGGATCCACGAGCAGTACTTC

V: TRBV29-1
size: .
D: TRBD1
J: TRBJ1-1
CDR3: CSGRDSNTEAFF
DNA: TGCAGCGGGAGGGACAGCAACACTGAAGCTTTCTTT

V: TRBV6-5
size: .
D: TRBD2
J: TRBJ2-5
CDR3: CASSYAAGVQETQYF
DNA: TGTGCCAGCAGTTACGCGGCGGGAGTCCAAGAGACCCAGTACTTC

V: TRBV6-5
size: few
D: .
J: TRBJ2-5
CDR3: CASSPQVQETQYF
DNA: TGTGCCAGCAGTCCGCAGGTCCAAGAGACCCAGTACTTC

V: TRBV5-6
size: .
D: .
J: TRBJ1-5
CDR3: CASSQTGLLQPQHF
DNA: TGTGCCAGCAGCCAAACAGGGTTACTTCAGCCCCAGCATTTT

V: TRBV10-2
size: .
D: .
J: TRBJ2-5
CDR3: CATGRGPGGETQYF
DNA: TGCGCCACCGGTCGGGGTCCGGGCGGAGAGACCCAGTACTTC

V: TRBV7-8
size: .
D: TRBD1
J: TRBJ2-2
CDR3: CASPPETGVGELFF
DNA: TGTGCCAGCCCTCCCGAGACAGGGGTCGGGGAGCTGTTTTTT

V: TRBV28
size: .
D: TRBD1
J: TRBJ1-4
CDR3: CASLGQINEKLFF
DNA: TGTGCCAGTTTGGGACAGATTAATGAAAAACTGTTTTTT

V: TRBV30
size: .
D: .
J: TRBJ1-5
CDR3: CAWSNRDDQPQHF
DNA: TGTGCCTGGAGTAACAGGGACGATCAGCCCCAGCATTTT

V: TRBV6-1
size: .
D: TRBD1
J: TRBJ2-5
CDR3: CASRGTAPATQYF
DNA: TGTGCCAGCAGGGGGACAGCCCCGGCGACCCAGTACTTC

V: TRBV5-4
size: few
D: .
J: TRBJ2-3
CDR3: CASSSAPLADTQYF
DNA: TGTGCCAGCAGCTCAGCCCCACTAGCAGATACGCAGTATTTT

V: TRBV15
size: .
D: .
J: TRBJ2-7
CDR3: CATSRDRQGGFRDEQYF
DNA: TGTGCCACCAGCAGAGATCGGCAGGGTGGGTTTCGGGACGAGCAGTACTTC

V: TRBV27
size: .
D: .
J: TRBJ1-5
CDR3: CASSSTAFESNQPQHF
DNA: TGTGCCAGCAGTTCCACAGCTTTTGAAAGCAATCAGCCCCAGCATTTT

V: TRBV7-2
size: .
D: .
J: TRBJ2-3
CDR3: CASSLDRGSTDTQYF
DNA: TGTGCCAGCAGCTTAGATCGGGGAAGCACAGATACGCAGTATTTT

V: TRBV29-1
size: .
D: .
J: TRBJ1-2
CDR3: CSVDRQGNGYTF
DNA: TGCAGCGTTGACCGTCAGGGAAATGGCTACACCTTC

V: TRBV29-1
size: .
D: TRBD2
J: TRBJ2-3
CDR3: CSVDSSGRTDTQYF
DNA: TGCAGCGTTGATTCTAGCGGACGCACAGATACGCAGTATTTT